This paragraph reports one TCR beta chain. This entry belongs to a study of blood T cell repertoires in COVID-19. CDR1 is LNHNV, CDR2 YYDKDF, per germline (reference sequence). The CDR3 contains 16 residues. V shed 5 bases and J 7 bases; nucleotides not matched to a gene: 11. Here immunoSEQ multiplex PCR was the method, and the copy in TCRdb shows in-frame clones only, minus some. The sample lists about 250,000 clones, over 80% occurring once. The sample comprised peripheral blood. J is TRBJ1-5 and V is TRBV15, with 10 bases lining up with TRBD1. This receptor was taken from a woman aged 60-75 years with active or convalescent COVID-19. CDR3 amino acids: CATSPRWGDRGQPQHF. The CDR3 DNA sequence: TGTGCCACCAGCCCTCGGTGGGGGGACAGGGGCCAGCCCCAGCATTTT.